The 20 T cell receptor beta chains reported below all come from one sample, sequenced in a study of blood T cell repertoires in COVID-19. Data came from immunoSEQ multiplex PCR; TCRdb stores just in-frame clones and leaves some out. The repertoire holds approximately 280,000 clones, with about four fifths as singletons. Material: peripheral blood. The receptor source for this set is a human donor with COVID-19, enrolled during active disease. The donor label of this sample is uncertain.

This clone was recorded only once. The CDR3 sequence: CASSQGGGHPGANVLTF. In nucleotides, the CDR3 is TGTGCCAGCAGCCAAGGGGGAGGGCACCCTGGGGCCAACGTCCTGACTTTC. The chain carries TRBV7-9 and TRBJ2-6, with a weak D call TRBD2 (7 bases). CDR3 length: 17 amino acids. The ends were cut back, 5 bases at V and 2 bases at J, with 16 bases in the middle. Germline lookup yields CDR1 SEHNR and CDR2 FQNEAQ (reference sequence).

The chain combines TRBV7-2 with TRBJ2-3; TRBD2 aligns across 9 bases. J gave up 12 bases and V 5 bases, and 9 bases lay outside the gene matches. Germline loops: CDR1 SGHTA, CDR2 FQGNSA. The CDR3 spans 13 residues. CDR3 residues: CASSPGTSQTQYF. The CDR3 region has the DNA TGTGCCAGCAGCCCGGGGACTAGCCAAACTCAGTATTTT.

This chain connects TRBV5-1 to TRBJ2-2, with D tentatively TRBD1 (6 bases). Looked up from germline, CDR1 is SGHRS and CDR2 is YFSETQ. This CDR3 is 17 amino acids long. The germline V and J ends were trimmed by 4 bases and 0 bases, with 16 bases remaining between them. The CDR3 is CASSTNTPGANTGELFF. DNA for the CDR3: TGCGCCAGCAGCACCAACACACCAGGGGCGAACACCGGGGAGCTGTTTTTT.

The gene calls are TRBV2 and TRBJ1-2, with D possibly being TRBD1 (6 bases). Germline lookup yields CDR1 SNHLY and CDR2 FYNNEI. The CDR3 extends over 14 amino acids. Trimming stripped 4 bases from V and 1 base from J, with 10 bases between. DNA for the CDR3: TGTGCCAGCAGTGTTGACAGGATTAACTATGGCTACACCTTC. It yields the protein CASSVDRINYGYTF.

The CDR3 protein is CATSDPRGLAGGSGELFF. The CDR3 DNA sequence: TGTGCCACCAGTGATCCCCGTGGACTAGCGGGAGGCTCCGGGGAGCTGTTTTTT. The chain has TRBV24-1 and TRBJ2-2; 14 bases line up with TRBD2. V lost 3 bases, J lost 6 bases, and 8 bases stayed unmatched. The V gene's germline CDR1 is KGHDR and CDR2 SFDVKD. The CDR3 covers 18 residues.

Many counts were recorded for this clone. This chain links TRBV28 with TRBJ2-3; a weak D match, TRBD2 (6 bases). The CDR3 is 14 residues long. V shed 5 bases and J shed 3 bases, with 12 bases lying between them. Germline V gene sequence: CDR1 MDHEN, CDR2 SYDVKM. Written as DNA, the CDR3 is TGTGCCAGCAGTCGGGACTTTGAGACAGATACGCAGTATTTT. Protein sequence: CASSRDFETDTQYF. The variable domain in full, with the rest retrieved from reference TRBV28 and TRBJ2-3, is DVKVTQSSRYLVKRTGEKVFLECVQDMDHENMFWYRQDPGLGLRLIYFSYDVKMKEKGDIPEGYSVSREKKERFSLILESASTNQTSMYLCASSRDFETDTQYFGPGTRLTVL.

The chain links TRBV10-3 to TRBJ1-2; 7 bases fit TRBD1. CDR1 is ENHRY, CDR2 SYGVKD, per germline. This CDR3 comprises 15 residues. Trimming at V came to 9 bases and at J to 6 bases, leaving 16 bases not matched to a gene. The CDR3 sequence: CAIRSFDRASDGYTF. The DNA of the CDR3 is TGTGCCATAAGGTCTTTTGACAGGGCATCGGATGGCTACACCTTC.

The V and J genes are TRBV7-3 and TRBJ2-5, with a possible D match to TRBD1 (8 bases). The CDR3 sequence is 14 residues long. CDR1 and CDR2 (germline): SGHTA, FQGTGA. Trimming pared 5 bases from V and 7 bases from J, leaving 17 bases between. The CDR3 sequence: CASSREDREGTQYF. Here the CDR3 DNA reads TGTGCCAGCAGCCGCGAGGACAGGGAGGGGACCCAGTACTTC.

The chain joins TRBV27 to TRBJ1-1, with D perhaps matching TRBD1 (5 bases). The CDR3 runs 13 residues. Germline CDR1 reads MNHEY; CDR2 reads SMNVEV (reference sequence). V lost 3 bases and J lost 3, with 8 bases in between. The CDR3: CASSFGRDTEAFF. As DNA, the CDR3 is TGTGCCAGCAGTTTTGGCAGGGACACTGAAGCTTTCTTT.

The chain joins TRBV7-8 to TRBJ2-7; D might be TRBD2 (5 bases). The V end was cut by 2 bases, the J end by 2 bases, with 10 bases between. The CDR3 runs 14 residues. The germline V gene encodes CDR1 SGHVS and CDR2 FQNEAQ. In nucleotides, the CDR3 is TGTGCCAGCAGCTTAATCACGGGAACCTACGAGCAGTACTTC. Protein sequence: CASSLITGTYEQYF.

The chain links TRBV19 to TRBJ1-5; 8 nucleotides agree with TRBD1. Germline V gives CDR1 LNHDA, CDR2 SQIVND (reference sequence). The V segment lost 6 bases and the J segment 7 bases; nucleotides outside the gene matches: 8. This CDR3 is built from 14 residues. The CDR3 loop reads CASRTTGDGQPQHF. As DNA, the CDR3 is TGTGCCAGTAGGACGACAGGGGATGGACAGCCCCAGCATTTT.

This clone was seen once. The V and J genes are TRBV12-3 or TRBV12-4 and TRBJ1-6; D is perhaps TRBD1 (6 bases). With 5 bases removed from V and 7 bases from J, the gap between germline ends came to 9 bases. This CDR3 is built from 13 residues. CDR3 nucleotides: TGTGCCAGCAGTAACCAGGGGAATTCACCCCTCCACTTT. This codes for CASSNQGNSPLHF.

The sample holds one count of this clone. This sequence joins TRBV3-1 (or the pseudogene TRBV3-2) and TRBJ1-2, with 10 positions matching TRBD1. Trimming took 0 bases from V and 3 from J; bases not matched to a gene: 7. Germline-derived CDR1 and CDR2 are LGHDT and YNNKEL (reference sequence). The CDR3 is 17 amino acids. The DNA of the CDR3 is TGTGCCAGCAGCCAAGACGGTGGACAGGGGGTTGACTATGGCTACACCTTC. This translates into CASSQDGGQGVDYGYTF.

The table lists this clone with a count of one. The V gene is TRBV28, the J gene TRBJ1-4; unclear D gene. Germline CDR1 is MDHEN and CDR2 is SYDVKM. CDR3 size: 17 residues. Trimming removed 3 bases from V and 11 bases from J, with 25 bases in between. The chain's CDR3 is CASSFQTAAALPSKLFF. The CDR3 DNA reads as TGTGCCAGCAGTTTCCAAACCGCGGCGGCCCTTCCATCGAAACTGTTTTTT.

The J gene is TRBJ1-1, the V gene TRBV5-4; D is perhaps TRBD1 (5 bases). Germline-derived CDR1 and CDR2 are SGHNT and YYREEE (reference sequence). The V end was cut by 4 bases, the J end by 1 base, with 20 bases between. The CDR3 has 17 amino acids. This CDR3 reads CASSPRAAVGWNTEAFF. The CDR3 region has the DNA TGTGCCAGCAGCCCCAGGGCTGCGGTAGGGTGGAACACTGAAGCTTTCTTT.

The chain links TRBV5-1 to TRBJ2-7; D is perhaps TRBD1 (6 bases). The CDR3 runs to 14 residues. Trimming shortened V by 0 bases and J by 3 bases, and 10 bases separated the two germline ends. The germline V gene encodes CDR1 SGHRS and CDR2 YFSETQ. The CDR3 nucleotides read TGCGCCAGCAGCTTGGGGCGGACAGACTACGAGCAGTACTTC. It translates to CASSLGRTDYEQYF.

V and J are TRBV29-1 and TRBJ2-5; no clear D gene. The CDR3 consists of 11 residues. The ends were cut back, 6 bases at V and 4 bases at J, with 9 bases in the middle. Germline V gives CDR1 SQVTM, CDR2 ANQGSEA. The CDR3, as DNA: TGCAGCGTAGAAAGCGCAGAGACCCAGTACTTC. Translation: CSVESAETQYF.

V is TRBV6-5 and J is TRBJ2-2; 7 bases map to TRBD2. The J segment lost 5 bases and the V segment lost 2 bases, leaving 5 bases of the junction unmatched. The CDR3 length is 15 residues. Germline V gives CDR1 MNHEY, CDR2 SVGAGI. The DNA of the CDR3 is TGTGCCAGCAGTTACGCGGGAGTAGGGACCGGGGAGCTGTTTTTT. Protein sequence: CASSYAGVGTGELFF.

The chain carries TRBV12-5 and TRBJ2-6; a weak D match, TRBD1 (5 bases). Germline lookup yields CDR1 LGHNT and CDR2 FRNRAP. V gave up 6 bases and J gave up 0 bases, with 9 bases separating them. There are 15 residues in the CDR3. This CDR3 is CASGRRDSGANVLTF. In DNA, the CDR3 is TGTGCTAGTGGCCGCAGGGACTCTGGGGCCAACGTCCTGACTTTC. Drawing the rest from reference TRBV12-5 and TRBJ2-6, the complete variable domain is DARVTQTPRHKVTEMGQEVTMRCQPILGHNTVFWYRQTMMQGLELLAYFRNRAPLDDSGMPKDRFSAEMPDATLATLKIQPSEPRDSAVYFCASGRRDSGANVLTFGAGSRLTVL.

The chain has TRBV18 and TRBJ2-5; tentatively, D is TRBD2 (6 bases). Trimming removed 1 base at V and 3 bases at J, with 15 bases between. This CDR3 is built from 16 residues. Germline V CDR1 and CDR2: KGHSH, LQKENI. CDR3 residues: CASSPQNRWEEETQYF. The CDR3 DNA follows: TGTGCCAGCTCACCACAAAATCGCTGGGAGGAAGAGACCCAGTACTTC.